One and the same sample provided the 8 T cell receptor beta chains below, sequenced in a study of beta chain features in type 1 diabetes. TCRB transcripts that were expressed got sequenced, as all of the isolated RNA had been reverse transcribed. The table came from immunoSEQ multiplex PCR; TCRdb's copy has only in-frame clones and leaves some out. The table shows 300,000 to 350,000 clones, with approximately 8.2% occurring only once. Material for sequencing was central memory CD4+ T cells from blood. The receptors were sampled from a woman aged 18-30 years in good health.

The table lists this clone with many counts. The chain is built from TRBV2 and TRBJ2-5; the D gene is possibly TRBD1 (5 bases). The CDR3 extends over 13 amino acids. V shed 5 bases and J shed 2 bases, with 9 bases lying between them. Germline V CDR1 and CDR2: SNHLY, FYNNEI. The CDR3 region is CASSTGQQETQYF. CDR3 in DNA: TGTGCCAGCAGTACCGGACAACAAGAGACCCAGTACTTC.

The chain combines TRBV18 with TRBJ1-2, with D maybe TRBD1 (6 bases). V lost 3 bases, J lost 1 base, and 12 bases lay in between. From germline, CDR1 is KGHSH and CDR2 LQKENI. CDR3 size: 15 residues. CDR3 region: CASSPRTDLNYGYTF. In DNA form, the CDR3 reads TGTGCCAGCTCACCGCGGACAGATCTTAACTATGGCTACACCTTC.

There are a few counts of this clone. The chain links TRBV7-2 to TRBJ2-3; possible D gene TRBD2, 6 bases. The CDR3 extends over 14 amino acids. Deletions cut 2 bases from V and 4 bases from J, with 10 bases between. Germline-derived CDR1 and CDR2 are SGHTA and FQGNSA. The CDR3 region has the DNA TGTGCCAGCAGCTTACTAGGAGGGCCAGATACGCAGTATTTT. Its translation: CASSLLGGPDTQYF.

This clone was seen a few times. J is TRBJ2-5 and V is TRBV5-1; 9 bases are shared with TRBD1. J gave up 4 bases and V 0 bases, and 7 bases lay outside the gene matches. CDR1 and CDR2 (germline): SGHRS, YFSETQ. The CDR3 spans 16 residues. As DNA, the CDR3 is TGCGCCAGCAGCTTGGCCGGGACAGGGTCCGCAGAGACCCAGTACTTC. Translated, it gives CASSLAGTGSAETQYF.

This clone has a handful of counts. This chain joins TRBV11-2 and TRBJ1-5; no reliable D call. The germline CDR1 and CDR2 sequences are SGHAT and FQNNGV. The CDR3 is 12 amino acids. Trimming removed 4 bases at V and 0 bases at J, with 1 base between. CDR3 nucleotides: TGTGCCAGCAGCTATAGCAATCAGCCCCAGCATTTT. Translation gives CASSYSNQPQHF.

This clone has only a few counts. The chain combines TRBV28 with TRBJ2-1, with D hard to call. This CDR3 has 15 residues. The germline V gene has CDR1 MDHEN and CDR2 SYDVKM. V gave up 2 bases and J gave up 0 bases, with 8 bases separating them. The DNA of the CDR3 is TGTGCCAGCAGTTTAACCGGTAGCTCCTACAATGAGCAGTTCTTC. As protein: CASSLTGSSYNEQFF.

This clone occurred a few times. This rearrangement joins TRBV5-4 to TRBJ1-1; D is perhaps TRBD1 (5 bases). V was clipped by 0 bases and J by 3 bases, with 15 bases between them. Germline V gives CDR1 SGHNT, CDR2 YYREEE (reference sequence). This CDR3 contains 16 residues. CDR3 in DNA: TGTGCCAGCAGCTTGGGATGGGGCCGACTGGACACTGAAGCTTTCTTT. Its protein is CASSLGWGRLDTEAFF.

This clone has just a few counts. The J gene is TRBJ2-2, the V gene TRBV6-5; D is undetermined. V gave up 2 bases and J gave up 8 bases, with 9 bases separating them. Germline lookup yields CDR1 MNHEY and CDR2 SVGAGI. The CDR3 is 13 residues long. For the CDR3, the DNA is TGTGCCAGCAGTTACCCCATGGGTGGGGAGCTGTTTTTT. It codes for CASSYPMGGELFF.